These T cell receptor beta chains were read from a single sample in a study of CD8+ T cells in alopecia areata. Here immunoSEQ multiplex PCR was the method, and the copy in TCRdb shows in-frame clones only, minus some. The sample has about 110,000 clones; under 65% are singletons. Source material: NKG2D-low CD8+ T cells sorted from blood. The receptor source for this set is a human donor with alopecia areata. Both conserved end residues are part of each CDR3. D genes are given only for firm matches. Expanded clones get a size class; other rows say once, few or many, or leave the size out.

V,D,size,J,CDR3,DNA
TRBV29-1,TRBD2,NA,TRBJ2-2,CSVASGSSSSTGELFF,TGCAGCGTTGCAAGCGGGAGCTCAAGTAGCACCGGGGAGCTGTTTTTT
TRBV7-6,NA,few,TRBJ2-1,CASSLGVGQAGEQFF,TGTGCCAGCAGCTTAGGGGTGGGCCAGGCTGGTGAGCAGTTCTTC
TRBV29-1,TRBD1,NA,TRBJ1-2,CSVADRVSYGYTF,TGCAGCGTCGCAGACAGGGTTAGCTATGGCTACACCTTC
TRBV27,TRBD2,few,TRBJ2-2,CASSPLRTSGSGRGELFF,TGTGCCAGCAGTCCACTCCGGACTAGCGGGAGTGGTCGCGGGGAGCTGTTTTTT
TRBV14,NA,NA,TRBJ2-3,CASSQDTGSTDTQYF,TGTGCCAGCAGCCAAGACACGGGGAGTACAGATACGCAGTATTTT
TRBV5-1,NA,few,TRBJ2-1,CASSLIRVRFPYNEQFF,TGCGCCAGCAGCTTGATCAGGGTTAGATTCCCCTACAATGAGCAGTTCTTC
TRBV18,TRBD2,NA,TRBJ2-7,CASSLSVPGLEDYEQYF,TGTGCCAGCTCACTCAGCGTCCCGGGACTAGAAGACTACGAGCAGTACTTC
TRBV11-2,NA,few,TRBJ2-7,CASSQSTGRSYEQYF,TGTGCCAGCAGCCAATCGACTGGCCGCTCCTACGAGCAGTACTTC
TRBV11-2,TRBD2,NA,TRBJ2-3,CASSLDLAGVTDTQYF,TGTGCCAGCAGCTTAGATCTAGCGGGAGTTACAGATACGCAGTATTTT
TRBV7-6,TRBD1,NA,TRBJ2-3,CASSLEPGQLTDTQYF,TGTGCCAGCAGCTTAGAACCGGGACAGCTCACAGATACGCAGTATTTT
TRBV7-9,NA,NA,TRBJ2-5,CASSSWASQETQYF,TGTGCCAGCAGCTCTTGGGCTAGCCAAGAGACCCAGTACTTC
TRBV28,NA,NA,TRBJ2-7,CASGVASSYEQYF,TGTGCCAGCGGGGTCGCCAGCTCCTACGAGCAGTACTTC
TRBV5-4,TRBD2,NA,TRBJ2-3,CASTTGLASTDTQYF,TGTGCCAGCACCACGGGACTAGCGAGCACAGATACGCAGTATTTT
TRBV11-2,TRBD1,NA,TRBJ2-1,CASSYPSTGDSYNEQFF,TGTGCCAGCAGCTACCCCTCCACAGGGGACTCCTACAATGAGCAGTTCTTC
TRBV2,TRBD2,NA,TRBJ2-7,CASSQPLTSGYEQYF,TGTGCCAGCAGCCAACCTCTCACTAGCGGCTACGAGCAGTACTTC
TRBV7-6,NA,NA,TRBJ2-1,CASSLVGNEQFF,TGTGCCAGCAGCTTAGTGGGTAATGAGCAGTTCTTC
TRBV29-1,TRBD1,many,TRBJ1-2,CSVEDGGTGWGYTF,TGCAGCGTTGAAGACGGTGGGACAGGCTGGGGCTACACCTTC
TRBV7-8,NA,NA,TRBJ2-3,CASSDGGQDTQYF,TGTGCCAGCAGCGACGGAGGCCAGGATACGCAGTATTTT
TRBV2,TRBD2,NA,TRBJ2-3,CASLAGESTDTQYF,TGTGCCAGCTTAGCGGGAGAAAGCACAGATACGCAGTATTTT
TRBV11-1,NA,NA,TRBJ2-7,CASSQPPHLMKEAYEQYF,TGTGCCAGCAGCCAACCCCCCCACCTGATGAAGGAGGCCTACGAGCAGTACTTC
TRBV15,TRBD2,NA,TRBJ2-7,CATSRGGTSGASGWDEQYF,TGTGCCACCAGCAGAGGTGGAACTAGCGGGGCCTCGGGATGGGACGAGCAGTACTTC
TRBV19,TRBD1,NA,TRBJ2-7,CASSIGTGGEQYF,TGTGCCAGTAGTATAGGAACAGGGGGCGAGCAGTACTTC
TRBV10-2,NA,few,TRBJ2-1,CASSAPNEQFF,TGCGCCAGCAGTGCCCCCAATGAGCAGTTCTTC
TRBV5-1,NA,NA,TRBJ2-1,CASSLVGQGTPGTRRNEQFF,TGCGCCAGCAGTCTCGTGGGACAGGGTACTCCCGGGACTAGAAGGAATGAGCAGTTCTTC
TRBV7-9,NA,once,TRBJ1-2,CASSLGRRADYGYTF,TGTGCCAGCAGCTTAGGACGGAGAGCAGACTATGGCTACACCTTC
TRBV12-5,TRBD2,once,TRBJ2-1,CAGASGSLRDEQFF,TGTGCTGGGGCCAGCGGGAGCCTCAGGGATGAGCAGTTCTTC
TRBV7-9,NA,few,TRBJ1-4,CASSSDYNTGLVF,TGTGCCAGCAGCTCCGATTACAATACGGGACTGGTTTTT
TRBV7-9,NA,NA,TRBJ2-7,CASSSFSTGSYEQYF,TGTGCCAGCAGCTCCTTTTCGACAGGATCCTACGAGCAGTACTTC
TRBV5-7,NA,NA,TRBJ2-1,CASSPCGGRLGGEQFF,TGTGCCAGCAGCCCATGTGGGGGACGCCTAGGAGGTGAGCAGTTCTTC
TRBV29-1,NA,NA,TRBJ2-7,CSVAESFYEQYF,TGCAGCGTTGCAGAGAGCTTCTACGAGCAGTACTTC
TRBV14,NA,few,TRBJ1-2,CASSPQGSHYGYTF,TGTGCCAGCAGCCCCCAGGGGTCCCACTATGGCTACACCTTC
TRBV28,TRBD1,NA,TRBJ2-7,CASSLERTGISSYEQYF,TGTGCCAGCAGTCTGGAACGGACAGGGATCAGCTCCTACGAGCAGTACTTC
TRBV6-5,NA,once,TRBJ1-4,CASSYRGIPEKLFF,TGTGCCAGCAGTTACAGGGGAATTCCTGAAAAACTGTTTTTT
TRBV27,NA,NA,TRBJ2-3,CASPSDRTDTQYF,TGTGCCAGCCCGAGCGACCGCACAGATACGCAGTATTTT
TRBV27,NA,NA,TRBJ2-7,CASSRQVKGLYEQYF,TGTGCCAGCAGTCGACAGGTAAAGGGGCTCTACGAGCAGTACTTC
TRBV28,TRBD1,NA,TRBJ1-5,CASSGQVGQPQHF,TGTGCCAGCAGTGGACAGGTTGGCCAGCCCCAGCATTTT
TRBV7-6,TRBD1,NA,TRBJ2-3,CASSPSIGGADTQYF,TGTGCCAGCAGCCCCAGCATAGGGGGCGCAGATACGCAGTATTTT
TRBV19,TRBD1,NA,TRBJ2-1,CASSTADRGLGNEQFF,TGTGCCAGTAGTACCGCTGACAGGGGGCTGGGGAATGAGCAGTTCTTC
TRBV28,NA,NA,TRBJ2-2,CASRVMGLTGELFF,TGTGCCAGCAGGGTTATGGGTCTCACCGGGGAGCTGTTTTTT
TRBV27,NA,NA,TRBJ2-1,CASSLRIPTYSNSFAYNEQFF,TGTGCCAGCAGCCTTCGGATCCCGACTTATTCAAACTCGTTCGCGTACAATGAGCAGTTCTTC
TRBV7-9,NA,few,TRBJ2-3,CASSLEGSDTQYF,TGTGCCAGCAGCTTAGAAGGGTCAGATACGCAGTATTTT
TRBV28,NA,NA,TRBJ1-1,CASKSGSWYAEAFF,TGTGCCAGCAAGTCTGGGTCCTGGTACGCTGAAGCTTTCTTT
TRBV4-1,NA,NA,TRBJ2-1,CASSLLPGSYNEQFF,TGCGCCAGCAGCCTTTTGCCGGGTTCCTACAATGAGCAGTTCTTC
TRBV7-9,NA,NA,TRBJ1-5,CASSTQMMGQPQHF,TGTGCCAGCAGCACCCAGATGATGGGTCAGCCCCAGCATTTT
TRBV29-1,NA,NA,TRBJ2-5,CSVEDPSLGAREQYF,TGCAGCGTTGAAGATCCATCCTTGGGGGCGCGGGAGCAGTACTTC